This TCR beta chain was captured in a study of CD8+ T cells in alopecia areata. Reverse transcribed after extraction, RNA yielded cDNA as the sequencing template. Clones were sequenced by immunoSEQ multiplex PCR, and TCRdb holds only the in-frame ones, with some missing. The sample lists about 110,000 clones, 55% to 75% seen once, with about 20% in the top ten. Comment on this clone: No antigen is known for it.

This CDR3 contains 16 residues. With 1 base removed from V and 0 bases from J, the gap between germline ends came to 12 bases. Per germline, CDR1 MGHRA and CDR2 YSYEKL. Study-wide findings and caveats: Clonality in lesional scalp, especially alopecia totalis/universalis, exceeded that of normal scalp. Shared TCR sequences were less clear between patients than in mice, possibly partly from HLA diversity. Alphabeta T cells residing in normal skin are also sequenced in scalp samples.

This TCR was recovered from a human donor in good health. The V gene is TRBV4-1, the J gene TRBJ2-5; a weak D match, TRBD2 (7 bases). The sequencing sample was made of CD8+ T cells sorted from blood. The CDR3 DNA sequence: TGCGCCAGCAGCCAAGTAGGGGAGGGGGACCAAGAGACCCAGTACTTC. Amino acid sequence: CASSQVGEGDQETQYF.